This entry features one TCR beta chain sequence. With 5 bases removed from V and 4 bases from J, the gap between germline ends came to 14 bases. CDR1 is MDHEN and CDR2 is SYDVKM in the germline V gene. The CDR3 has 15 residues. This sample is drawn from a study of blood T cell repertoires in COVID-19. Study context: In each case, the material was cDNA or gDNA derived from T cells, B-cell-depleted T cells, or PBMCs.

Data came from immunoSEQ multiplex PCR; TCRdb stores just in-frame clones and leaves some out. The sample gives roughly 59,000 clones, roughly 77% of which show up once; about 15% is in the top ten. The source of this sequence is a man older than 75 with acute or convalescent COVID-19. Sequencing was carried out using peripheral blood. The J gene is TRBJ1-4, the V gene TRBV28, with unresolved D. This chain's CDR3 is CASSPPNGNNEKLFF. CDR3 DNA sequence: TGTGCCAGCAGTCCTCCAAACGGGAATAATGAAAAACTGTTTTTT.